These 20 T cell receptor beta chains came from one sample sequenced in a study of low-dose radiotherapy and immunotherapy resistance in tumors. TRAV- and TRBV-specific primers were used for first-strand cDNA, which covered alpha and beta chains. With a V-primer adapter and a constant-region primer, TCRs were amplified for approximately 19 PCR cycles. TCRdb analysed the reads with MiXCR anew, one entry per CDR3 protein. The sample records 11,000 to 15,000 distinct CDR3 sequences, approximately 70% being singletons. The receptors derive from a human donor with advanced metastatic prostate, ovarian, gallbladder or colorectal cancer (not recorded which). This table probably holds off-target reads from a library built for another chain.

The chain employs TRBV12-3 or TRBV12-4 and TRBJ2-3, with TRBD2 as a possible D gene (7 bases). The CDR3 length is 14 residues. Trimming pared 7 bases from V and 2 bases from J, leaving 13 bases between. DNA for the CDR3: TGTGCCAGCACCACGGGGGGCCACACAGATACGCAGTATTTT. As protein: CASTTGGHTDTQYF.

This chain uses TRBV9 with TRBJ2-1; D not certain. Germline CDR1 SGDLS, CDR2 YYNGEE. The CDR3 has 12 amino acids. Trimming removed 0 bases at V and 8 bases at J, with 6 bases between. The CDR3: CASSVEWDEQFF. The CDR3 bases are TGTGCCAGCAGCGTAGAATGGGATGAGCAGTTCTTC.

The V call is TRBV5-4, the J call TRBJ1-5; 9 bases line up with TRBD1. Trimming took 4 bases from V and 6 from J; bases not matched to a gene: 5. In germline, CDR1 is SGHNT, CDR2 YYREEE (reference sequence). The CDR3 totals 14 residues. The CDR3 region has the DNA TGTGCCAGCAGCCCGGACAGGGGAGGTCAGCCCCAGCATTTT. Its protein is CASSPDRGGQPQHF.

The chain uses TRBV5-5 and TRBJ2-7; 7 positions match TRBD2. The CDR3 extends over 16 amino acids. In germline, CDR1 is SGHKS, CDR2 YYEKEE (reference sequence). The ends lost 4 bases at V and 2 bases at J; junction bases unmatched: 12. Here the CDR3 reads CASSRDSWGGTYEQYF. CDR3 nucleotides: TGTGCCAGCAGCCGGGACTCCTGGGGGGGTACCTACGAGCAGTACTTC.

Here the CDR3 DNA reads TGCAGCGTGGACCGACAGGGGGGAGAGACCCAGTACTTC. Protein sequence: CSVDRQGGETQYF. The rearrangement joins TRBV29-1 to TRBJ2-5; TRBD1 matches at 9 bases. The germline CDR1 and CDR2 sequences are SQVTM and ANQGSEA. This CDR3 contains 13 residues. V dropped 6 bases and J dropped 4; count of bases not matched to a gene: 6.

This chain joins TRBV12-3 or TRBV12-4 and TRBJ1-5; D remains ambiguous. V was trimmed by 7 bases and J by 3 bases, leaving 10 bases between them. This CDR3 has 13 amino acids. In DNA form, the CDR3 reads TGTGCCAGCACTTACAGATTCAATCAGCCCCAGCATTTT. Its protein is CASTYRFNQPQHF.

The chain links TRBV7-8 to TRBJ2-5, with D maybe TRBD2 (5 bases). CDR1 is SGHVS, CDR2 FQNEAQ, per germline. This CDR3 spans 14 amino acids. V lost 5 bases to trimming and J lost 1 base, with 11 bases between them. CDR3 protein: CASSHLGSQETQYF. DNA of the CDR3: TGTGCCAGCAGCCATTTGGGGAGCCAAGAGACCCAGTACTTC.

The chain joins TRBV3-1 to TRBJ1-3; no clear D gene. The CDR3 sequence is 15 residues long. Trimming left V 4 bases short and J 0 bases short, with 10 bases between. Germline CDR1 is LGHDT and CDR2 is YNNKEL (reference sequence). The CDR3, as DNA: TGTGCCAGCAGCCTCGACTTTAGCTCTGGAAACACCATATATTTT. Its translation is CASSLDFSSGNTIYF.

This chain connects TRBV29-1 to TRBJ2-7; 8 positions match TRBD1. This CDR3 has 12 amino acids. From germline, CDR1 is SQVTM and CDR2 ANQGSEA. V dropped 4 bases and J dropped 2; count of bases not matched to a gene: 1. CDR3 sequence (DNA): TGCAGCGTTGGGACAGGGACCTACGAGCAGTACTTC. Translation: CSVGTGTYEQYF.

CDR3 loop: CASTVVGGTPDTQYF. CDR3 sequence (DNA): TGTGCCAGCACGGTTGTCGGGGGGACCCCAGATACGCAGTATTTT. The chain recombines TRBV6-5 with TRBJ2-3; 7 positions agree with TRBD2. This CDR3 has 15 residues. CDR1 MNHEY and CDR2 SVGAGI come from the germline V gene. Trimming took 7 bases from V and 4 from J; bases not matched to a gene: 11.

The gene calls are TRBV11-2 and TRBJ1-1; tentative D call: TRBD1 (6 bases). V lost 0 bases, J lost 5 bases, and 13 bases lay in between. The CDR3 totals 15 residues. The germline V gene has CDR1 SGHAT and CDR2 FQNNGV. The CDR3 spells CASSLDPGVRTEAFF. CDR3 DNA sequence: TGTGCCAGCAGCTTAGATCCAGGGGTTCGAACTGAAGCTTTCTTT.

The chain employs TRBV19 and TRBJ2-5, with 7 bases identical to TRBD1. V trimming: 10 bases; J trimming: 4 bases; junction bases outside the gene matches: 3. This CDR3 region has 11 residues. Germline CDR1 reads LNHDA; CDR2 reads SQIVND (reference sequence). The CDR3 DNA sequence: TGTGCCAACCACAGGGGAGAGACCCAGTACTTC. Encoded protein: CANHRGETQYF.

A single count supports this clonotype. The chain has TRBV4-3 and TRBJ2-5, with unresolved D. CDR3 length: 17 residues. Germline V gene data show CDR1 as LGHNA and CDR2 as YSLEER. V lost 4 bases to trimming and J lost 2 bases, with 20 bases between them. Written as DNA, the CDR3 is TGCGCCAGCAGCCCAACGGACCGCCAATTGGCACAAGAGACCCAGTACTTC. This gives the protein CASSPTDRQLAQETQYF.

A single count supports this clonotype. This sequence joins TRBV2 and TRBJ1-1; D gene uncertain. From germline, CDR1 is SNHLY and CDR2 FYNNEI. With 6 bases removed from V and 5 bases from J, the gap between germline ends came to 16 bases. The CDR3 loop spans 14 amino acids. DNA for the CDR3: TGTGCCAGCAGACCCGTAGATTTCGGGACTGAAGCTTTCTTT. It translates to CASRPVDFGTEAFF. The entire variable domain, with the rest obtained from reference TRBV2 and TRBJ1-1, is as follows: EPEVTQTPSHQVTQMGQEVILRCVPISNHLYFYWYRQILGQKVEFLVSFYNNEISEKSEIFDDQFSVERPDGSNFTLKIRSTKLEDSAMYFCASRPVDFGTEAFFGQGTRLTVV.

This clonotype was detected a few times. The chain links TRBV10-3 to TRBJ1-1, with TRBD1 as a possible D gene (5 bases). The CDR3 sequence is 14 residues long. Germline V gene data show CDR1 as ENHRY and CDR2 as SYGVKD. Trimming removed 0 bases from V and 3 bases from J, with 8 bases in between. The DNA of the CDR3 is TGTGCCATCAGTGAGTCGGGACGGCACACTGAAGCTTTCTTT. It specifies CAISESGRHTEAFF.

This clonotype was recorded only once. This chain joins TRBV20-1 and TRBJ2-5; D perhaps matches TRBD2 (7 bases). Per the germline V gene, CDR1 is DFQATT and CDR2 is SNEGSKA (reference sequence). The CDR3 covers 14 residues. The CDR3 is CSGGWGGQFETQYF. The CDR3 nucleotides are TGCAGCGGAGGATGGGGGGGGCAATTCGAGACCCAGTACTTC.

CDR3 sequence: CSAEGWRERETQYF. The CDR3 DNA reads as TGCAGTGCTGAGGGCTGGAGGGAAAGAGAGACCCAGTACTTC. The chain uses TRBV20-1 and TRBJ2-5, with a weak D call TRBD2 (6 bases). V lost 5 bases to trimming and J lost 4 bases, with 17 bases between them. The CDR3 totals 14 residues. CDR1 and CDR2 (germline): DFQATT, SNEGSKA (reference sequence).

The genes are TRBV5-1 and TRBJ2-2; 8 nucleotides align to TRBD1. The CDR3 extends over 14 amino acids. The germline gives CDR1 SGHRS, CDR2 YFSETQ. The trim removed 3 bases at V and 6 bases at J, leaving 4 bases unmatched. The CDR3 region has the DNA TGCGCCAGCAGCTCGGGACAGGCTTCCGGGGAGCTGTTTTTT. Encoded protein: CASSSGQASGELFF.

CDR3 DNA: TGCGCCAGCAGCGGGGGGACAGGGGCTTACGAGCAGTACTTC. Protein product: CASSGGTGAYEQYF. This sequence joins TRBV5-1 and TRBJ2-7; 10 bases match TRBD1. The CDR3 runs to 14 residues. CDR1 is SGHRS and CDR2 is YFSETQ in the germline V gene. The ends lost 4 bases at V and 4 bases at J; junction bases unmatched: 5.

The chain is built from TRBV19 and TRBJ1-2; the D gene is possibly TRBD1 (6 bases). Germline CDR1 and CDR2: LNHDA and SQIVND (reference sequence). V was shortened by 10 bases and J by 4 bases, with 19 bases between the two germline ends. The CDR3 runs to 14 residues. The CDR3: CATHGGRGSYGYTF. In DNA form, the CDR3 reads TGTGCCACCCACGGGGGGCGCGGGAGCTATGGCTACACCTTC.